The rows below give T cell receptor beta chains drawn from one sample of a study of shared clonotypes between healthy human individuals. Sequencing used immunoSEQ multiplex PCR; TCRdb keeps in-frame clones, though not all of them. The sample yields hundreds of thousands of clones, about 74% seen once. Sequenced material: PBMCs. The source of these receptors is a woman in her thirties or forties in good health. Some clones in this sample may be carry-over from other donors' samples. Each CDR3 is given with its conserved first and last residue. Fields, in order: V gene, D gene, clone size, J gene, CDR3 protein, CDR3 DNA. A D gene is named only where the DNA matches it firmly. Size is stated for part of the rows, as once, few or many counts, or as a class when the clone is expanded.

V: TRBV21-1; D: NA; size: NA; J: TRBJ2-7; CDR3: CASSPARDPEQYF; DNA: TGTGCCAGCAGCCCGGCCAGGGATCCCGAGCAGTACTTC
V: TRBV7-3; D: NA; size: NA; J: TRBJ2-2; CDR3: CASSPWDSMNTGELFF; DNA: TGTGCCAGCAGCCCGTGGGACTCCATGAACACCGGGGAGCTGTTTTTT
V: TRBV15; D: NA; size: NA; J: TRBJ2-3; CDR3: CATSRDLGDPGSDTQYF; DNA: TGTGCCACCAGCAGAGATCTGGGGGACCCAGGCTCAGATACGCAGTATTTT
V: TRBV28; D: NA; size: NA; J: TRBJ2-3; CDR3: CASSARGLDTQYF; DNA: TGTGCCAGCAGTGCTAGGGGGTTGGATACGCAGTATTTT
V: TRBV7-9; D: NA; size: NA; J: TRBJ1-1; CDR3: CASSRGNTEAFF; DNA: TGTGCCAGCAGTCGGGGGAACACTGAAGCTTTCTTT
V: TRBV7-2; D: NA; size: NA; J: TRBJ1-2; CDR3: CASSVGANYGYTF; DNA: TGTGCCAGCAGCGTCGGGGCTAACTATGGCTACACCTTC
V: TRBV10-2; D: TRBD1; size: NA; J: TRBJ1-4; CDR3: CASSDRGRDEKLFF; DNA: TGCGCCAGCAGTGACAGGGGGCGAGATGAAAAACTGTTTTTT
V: TRBV6-1; D: NA; size: few; J: TRBJ1-2; CDR3: CASSPTQGSPYGYTF; DNA: TGTGCCAGCAGTCCAACCCAGGGGAGTCCCTATGGCTACACCTTC
V: TRBV5-1; D: NA; size: NA; J: TRBJ2-7; CDR3: CASSLGGTLSYEQYF; DNA: TGCGCCAGCAGCTTGGGGGGAACCCTCTCCTACGAGCAGTACTTC
V: TRBV6-4; D: TRBD2; size: once; J: TRBJ2-1; CDR3: CASSRVVLAGGRNEQFF; DNA: TGTGCCAGCAGTCGGGTTGTGCTAGCGGGAGGCCGAAATGAGCAGTTCTTC
V: TRBV6-1; D: NA; size: NA; J: TRBJ1-5; CDR3: CASSEVFGQNSNQPQHF; DNA: TGTGCCAGCAGTGAAGTGTTCGGACAGAATAGCAATCAGCCCCAGCATTTT